The next 32 T cell receptor beta chains were all read from a single sample in a study of monozygotic twins with inflammatory bowel disease. TCRdb processed the 5' RACE reads again and assigns one entry to each CDR3 protein, with no DNA. The sample totals 310,000 or so distinct CDR3 sequences. The specimen was blood. Every receptor here comes from a human donor with ulcerative colitis or Crohn's disease, or a healthy co-twin of an affected twin (not recorded which).

V and J are TRBV5-1 and TRBJ2-5; TCRdb picks TRBD2, but there is no DNA to check that call. CDR3 length equals 17 residues. Per germline, CDR1 SGHRS and CDR2 YFSETQ. The CDR3 reads CASRLVGRGPVVETQYF.

The chain recombines TRBV20-1 with TRBJ2-7; TCRdb calls TRBD1, which cannot be checked without DNA. The V gene's germline CDR1 is DFQATT and CDR2 SNEGSKA (reference sequence). This CDR3 has 15 residues. CDR3 amino acids: CSAGTGGYPIYEQYF.

The V and J genes are TRBV12-3 or TRBV12-4 and TRBJ1-5; as DNA is missing, the TRBD1 call by TCRdb cannot be tested. This CDR3 is built from 11 residues. The CDR3 sequence is CASSLGGSQHF.

This chain links TRBV27 with TRBJ1-2; TCRdb gives TRBD1 as the D gene, but with no DNA this cannot be confirmed. The CDR3 length is 15 residues. From germline, CDR1 is MNHEY and CDR2 SMNVEV (reference sequence). CDR3 region: CASSRTGRSNYGYTF.

The rearrangement uses TRBV20-1 and TRBJ2-1; TCRdb names TRBD1, which stays unverified in the absence of DNA. Germline V gene sequence: CDR1 DFQATT, CDR2 SNEGSKA (reference sequence). This CDR3 comprises 16 residues. The CDR3 loop reads CSSNGQGRWGYNEQFF.

The J gene is TRBJ2-3, the V gene TRBV15; TCRdb designates TRBD1, a call that cannot be tested without DNA. This CDR3 contains 17 residues. Germline V CDR1 and CDR2: LNHNV, YYDKDF (reference sequence). The CDR3 sequence is CATSRETEGMRGDTQYF.

The CDR3 loop reads CASSAHQVGGEKLFF. This chain connects TRBV12-3 or TRBV12-4 to TRBJ1-4. CDR3 length: 15 amino acids.

The CDR3 loop is CSVAGGQGADEQYF. This chain joins TRBV29-1 and TRBJ2-7; TCRdb returns TRBD1, unconfirmable since there is no DNA. The CDR3 sequence is 14 residues long. CDR1 is SQVTM and CDR2 is ANQGSEA in the germline V gene.

This rearrangement joins TRBV6-1 to TRBJ2-7; the TCRdb call, TRBD1, lacks DNA for checking. Germline lookup yields CDR1 MNHNS and CDR2 SASEGT. The CDR3 consists of 16 residues. CDR3 sequence: CASRTDSTGQRYEQYF.

The rearrangement uses TRBV5-1 and TRBJ1-1. The CDR3 totals 15 residues. Germline V lookup: CDR1 SGHRS, CDR2 YFSETQ. The CDR3: CASSLVPAGGTEAFF.

J is TRBJ2-2 and V is TRBV3-1. The CDR3 covers 13 residues. Germline lookup yields CDR1 LGHDT and CDR2 YNNKEL (reference sequence). This CDR3 is CASTQRLTGELFF. Supplemented by reference TRBV3-1 and TRBJ2-2, the full variable domain reads DTAVSQTPKYLVTQMGNDKSIKCEQNLGHDTMYWYKQDSKKFLKIMFSYNNKELIINETVPNRFSPKSPDKAHLNLHINSLELGDSAVYFCASTQRLTGELFFGEGSRLTVL.

This chain uses TRBV13 with TRBJ2-7; TCRdb's assignment of TRBD2 cannot be checked, as there is no DNA. From germline, CDR1 is PRHDT and CDR2 FYEKMQ (reference sequence). The CDR3 runs to 14 residues. The CDR3 spells CASSLEGLGYEQYF.

The chain carries TRBV7-9 and TRBJ2-1. CDR3 length: 12 amino acids. Germline CDR1 and CDR2: SEHNR and FQNEAQ (reference sequence). CDR3 amino acids: CASSSAYNEQFF.

V usage is TRBV5-6 and J usage is TRBJ2-2; there is no DNA to check the TCRdb D call of TRBD1. CDR3 length: 16 residues. Per the germline V gene, CDR1 is SGHDT and CDR2 is YYEEEE. The CDR3 here is CASSQTGVSITGELFF.

The V call is TRBV6-1, the J call TRBJ1-1; TCRdb selects TRBD1, and the lack of DNA leaves this call unchecked. CDR1 is MNHNS, CDR2 SASEGT, per germline. This CDR3 has 15 residues. This CDR3 is CASSERQGMNTEAFF.

The rearrangement joins TRBV6-2 or TRBV6-3 to TRBJ2-3; the TCRdb call, TRBD1, lacks DNA for checking. The CDR3 spans 14 residues. The germline V gene has CDR1 MNHEY and CDR2 SVGEGT. The CDR3 loop reads CASSHGTGTDTQYF.

The chain combines TRBV20-1 with TRBJ2-3; TCRdb calls TRBD1, which cannot be checked without DNA. The CDR3 spans 15 residues. The germline gives CDR1 DFQATT, CDR2 SNEGSKA (reference sequence). This chain's CDR3 is CSARGQGVGTDTQYF.

The chain employs TRBV28 and TRBJ1-4. CDR3 length: 13 residues. Germline values: CDR1 MDHEN, CDR2 SYDVKM. The CDR3 protein is CASSLLVVGKLFF.

The chain couples TRBV14 to TRBJ1-1. CDR3 length: 16 residues. Germline loops: CDR1 SGHDN, CDR2 FVKESK. CDR3 protein: CASSQKSVLPKNEAFF.

The genes are TRBV5-1 and TRBJ2-1; TCRdb's D call, TRBD2, is unchecked because there is no DNA. The germline CDR1 and CDR2 sequences are SGHRS and YFSETQ. The CDR3 has 16 amino acids. The CDR3 here is CASSTQLAGGPNEQFF.

V gene TRBV12-3 or TRBV12-4 combines with J gene TRBJ2-7. This CDR3 has 15 amino acids. The CDR3 spells CASSLVGEIQYEQYF.

This chain links TRBV20-1 with TRBJ1-1; the D call from TCRdb, TRBD1, cannot be confirmed without DNA. Per the germline V gene, CDR1 is DFQATT and CDR2 is SNEGSKA (reference sequence). CDR3 size: 17 residues. CDR3: CSARGDRGRWMNTEAFF.

The V and J genes are TRBV28 and TRBJ2-5; checking the TCRdb D call of TRBD1 is not possible without DNA. This CDR3 has 14 amino acids. Germline CDR1 reads MDHEN; CDR2 reads SYDVKM. This CDR3 is CASSWGQGGETQYF. The full variable domain, in which reference TRBV28 and TRBJ2-5 provide the parts outside the CDR3, is DVKVTQSSRYLVKRTGEKVFLECVQDMDHENMFWYRQDPGLGLRLIYFSYDVKMKEKGDIPEGYSVSREKKERFSLILESASTNQTSMYLCASSWGQGGETQYFGPGTRLLVL.

The rearrangement uses TRBV11-3 and TRBJ2-1; TCRdb names TRBD2, which stays unverified in the absence of DNA. This CDR3 region has 18 residues. Germline CDR1 is SGHNT and CDR2 is YENEEA. CDR3 in amino acids: CASSLLEGLRFSYNEQFF.

The chain carries TRBV7-8 and TRBJ2-2; TCRdb lists TRBD1, though no DNA is available to test this call. CDR3 length: 18 amino acids. Germline-derived CDR1 and CDR2 are SGHVS and FQNEAQ. CDR3 sequence: CASSLVAGDNTNTGELFF.

This chain links TRBV3-1 with TRBJ2-7; TCRdb picks TRBD1, but there is no DNA to check that call. Germline-derived CDR1 and CDR2 are LGHDT and YNNKEL (reference sequence). This CDR3 comprises 15 residues. This chain's CDR3 is CASSQATGLRNEQYF.

The chain joins TRBV11-2 to TRBJ2-7; TCRdb indicates TRBD2, and absent DNA this call remains unverified. From germline, CDR1 is SGHAT and CDR2 FQNNGV. The CDR3 covers 13 residues. CDR3 sequence reads: CASSFGPSDEQYF.

The V call is TRBV20-1, the J call TRBJ2-7. CDR1 and CDR2 from the germline V gene are DFQATT and SNEGSKA (reference sequence). This CDR3 contains 16 residues. CDR3 in amino acids: CSASDRRKKDLYEQYF.

The chain combines TRBV6-2 or TRBV6-3 with TRBJ2-3; lacking DNA, the TRBD1 call made by TCRdb goes unchecked. Germline lookup yields CDR1 MNHEY and CDR2 SVGEGT. The CDR3 totals 15 residues. The CDR3 sequence: CASSSGAGETDTQYF.

This sequence joins TRBV11-2 and TRBJ2-1; the D call from TCRdb, TRBD2, cannot be confirmed without DNA. Germline CDR1 reads SGHAT; CDR2 reads FQNNGV. The CDR3 runs 18 residues. Here the CDR3 reads CASSPRRLAGGRYNEQFF.

The genes are TRBV20-1 and TRBJ1-3. Germline lookup yields CDR1 DFQATT and CDR2 SNEGSKA (reference sequence). The CDR3 runs to 14 residues. This CDR3 is CSAEEDSSGNTIYF.

The CDR3 sequence is CASSFGPTEAYF. V is TRBV5-6 and J is TRBJ1-1. Germline CDR1 and CDR2: SGHDT and YYEEEE. The length of the CDR3 is 12 residues.